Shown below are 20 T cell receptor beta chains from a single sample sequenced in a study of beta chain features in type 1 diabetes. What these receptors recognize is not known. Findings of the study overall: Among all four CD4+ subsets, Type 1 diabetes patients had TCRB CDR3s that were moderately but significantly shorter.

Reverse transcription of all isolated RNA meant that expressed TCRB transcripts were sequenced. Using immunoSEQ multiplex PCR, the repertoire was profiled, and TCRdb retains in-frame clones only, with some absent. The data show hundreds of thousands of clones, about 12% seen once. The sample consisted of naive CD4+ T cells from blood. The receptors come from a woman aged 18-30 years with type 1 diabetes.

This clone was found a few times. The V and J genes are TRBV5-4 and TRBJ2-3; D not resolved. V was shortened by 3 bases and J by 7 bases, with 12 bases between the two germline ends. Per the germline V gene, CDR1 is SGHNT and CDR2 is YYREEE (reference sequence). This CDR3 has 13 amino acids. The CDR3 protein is CASSSEPGYTQYF. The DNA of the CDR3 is TGTGCCAGCAGCTCGGAACCCGGGTATACGCAGTATTTT.

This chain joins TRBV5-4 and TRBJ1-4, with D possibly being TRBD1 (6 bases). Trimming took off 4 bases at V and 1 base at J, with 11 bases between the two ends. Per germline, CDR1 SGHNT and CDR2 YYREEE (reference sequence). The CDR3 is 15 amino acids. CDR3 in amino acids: CASSGTTGTNEKLFF. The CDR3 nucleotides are TGTGCCAGCAGCGGGACGACAGGAACTAATGAAAAACTGTTTTTT.

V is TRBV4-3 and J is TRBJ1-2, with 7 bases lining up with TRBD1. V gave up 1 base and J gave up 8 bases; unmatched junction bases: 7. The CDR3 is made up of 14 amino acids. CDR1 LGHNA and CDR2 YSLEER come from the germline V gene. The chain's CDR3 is CASSQVNRGNGYTF. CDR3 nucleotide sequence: TGCGCCAGCAGCCAAGTAAACAGGGGAAACGGCTACACCTTC.

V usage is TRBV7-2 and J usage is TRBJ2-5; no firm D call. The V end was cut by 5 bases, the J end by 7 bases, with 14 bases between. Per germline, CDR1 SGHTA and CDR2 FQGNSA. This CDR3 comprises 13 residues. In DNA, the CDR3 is TGTGCCAGCAGCCGAGGTTCCCAAAGGACCCAGTACTTC. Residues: CASSRGSQRTQYF.

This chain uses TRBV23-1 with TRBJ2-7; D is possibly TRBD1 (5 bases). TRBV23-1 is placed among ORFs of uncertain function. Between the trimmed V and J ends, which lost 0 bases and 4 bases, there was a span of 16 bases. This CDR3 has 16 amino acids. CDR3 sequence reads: CASSQSSRALPYEQYF. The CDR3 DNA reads TGCGCCAGCAGTCAATCTTCCAGGGCTTTACCTTACGAGCAGTACTTC.

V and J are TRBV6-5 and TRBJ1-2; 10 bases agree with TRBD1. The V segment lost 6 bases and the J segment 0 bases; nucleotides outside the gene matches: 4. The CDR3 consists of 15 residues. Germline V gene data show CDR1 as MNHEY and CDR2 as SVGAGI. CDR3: CASRGQGQSNYGYTF. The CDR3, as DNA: TGTGCCAGCAGGGGACAGGGGCAATCTAACTATGGCTACACCTTC.

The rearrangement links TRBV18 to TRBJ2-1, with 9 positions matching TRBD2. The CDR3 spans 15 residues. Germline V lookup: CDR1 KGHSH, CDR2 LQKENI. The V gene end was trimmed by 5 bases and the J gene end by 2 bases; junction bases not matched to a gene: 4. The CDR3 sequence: CASSDLAGPYNEQFF. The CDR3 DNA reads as TGTGCCAGCTCAGATCTAGCGGGACCCTACAATGAGCAGTTCTTC.

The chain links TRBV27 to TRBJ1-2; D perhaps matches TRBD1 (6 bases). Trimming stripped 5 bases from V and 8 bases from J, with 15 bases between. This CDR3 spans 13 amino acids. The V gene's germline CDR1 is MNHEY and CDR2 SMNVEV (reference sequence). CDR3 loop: CASSPGQSRGYTF. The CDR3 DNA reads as TGTGCCAGCAGTCCCGGACAGTCCAGGGGCTACACCTTC.

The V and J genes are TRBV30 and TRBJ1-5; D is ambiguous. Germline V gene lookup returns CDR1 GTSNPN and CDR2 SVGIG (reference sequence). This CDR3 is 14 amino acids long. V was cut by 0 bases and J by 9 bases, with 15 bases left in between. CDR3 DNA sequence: TGTGCCTGGAGTGTACTTGATCCCCGGGGGCCCCAGCATTTT. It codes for CAWSVLDPRGPQHF.

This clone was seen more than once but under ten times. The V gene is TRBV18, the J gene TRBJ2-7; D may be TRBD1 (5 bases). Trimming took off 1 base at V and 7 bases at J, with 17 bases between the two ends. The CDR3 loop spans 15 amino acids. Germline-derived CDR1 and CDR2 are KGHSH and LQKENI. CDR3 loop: CASSPLDSSRLEQYF. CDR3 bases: TGTGCCAGCTCACCACTCGACAGTTCCCGTTTGGAGCAGTACTTC. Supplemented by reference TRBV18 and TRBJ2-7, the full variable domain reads NAGVMQNPRHLVRRRGQEARLRCSPMKGHSHVYWYRQLPEEGLKFMVYLQKENIIDESGMPKERFSAEFPKEGPSILRIQQVVRGDSAAYFCASSPLDSSRLEQYFGPGTRLTVT.

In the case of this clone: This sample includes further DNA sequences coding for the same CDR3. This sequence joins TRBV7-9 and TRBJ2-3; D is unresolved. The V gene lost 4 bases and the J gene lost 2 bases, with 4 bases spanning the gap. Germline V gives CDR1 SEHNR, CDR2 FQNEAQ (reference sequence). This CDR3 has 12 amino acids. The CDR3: CASSSNTDTQYF. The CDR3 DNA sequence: TGTGCCAGCAGCTCCAACACAGATACGCAGTATTTT.

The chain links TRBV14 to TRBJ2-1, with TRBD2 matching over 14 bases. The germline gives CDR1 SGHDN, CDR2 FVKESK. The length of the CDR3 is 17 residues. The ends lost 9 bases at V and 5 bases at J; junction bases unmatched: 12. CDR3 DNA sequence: TGTGCCAGTAGTCCGGGACTAGCGGGAGTTTCGAACAATGAGCAGTTCTTC. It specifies CASSPGLAGVSNNEQFF.

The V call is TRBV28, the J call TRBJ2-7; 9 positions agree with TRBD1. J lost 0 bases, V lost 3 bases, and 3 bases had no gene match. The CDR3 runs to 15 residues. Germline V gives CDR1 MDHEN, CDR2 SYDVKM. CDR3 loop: CASSFTGGASYEQYF. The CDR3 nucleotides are TGTGCCAGCAGTTTTACAGGGGGCGCCTCCTACGAGCAGTACTTC. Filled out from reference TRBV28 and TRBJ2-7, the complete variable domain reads DVKVTQSSRYLVKRTGEKVFLECVQDMDHENMFWYRQDPGLGLRLIYFSYDVKMKEKGDIPEGYSVSREKKERFSLILESASTNQTSMYLCASSFTGGASYEQYFGPGTRLTVT.

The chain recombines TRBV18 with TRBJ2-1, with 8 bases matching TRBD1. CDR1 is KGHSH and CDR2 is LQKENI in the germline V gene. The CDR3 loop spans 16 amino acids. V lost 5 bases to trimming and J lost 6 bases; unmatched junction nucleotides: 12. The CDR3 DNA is TGTGCCAGCTCATGGGCCGGGACAGGAATGGGCAATGAGCAGTTCTTC. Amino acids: CASSWAGTGMGNEQFF.

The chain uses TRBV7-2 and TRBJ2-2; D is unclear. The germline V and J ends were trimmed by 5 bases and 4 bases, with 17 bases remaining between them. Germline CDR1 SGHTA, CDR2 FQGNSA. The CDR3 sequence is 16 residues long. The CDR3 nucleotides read TGTGCCAGCAGCCTTGAACGAGGTCTGGGCACCGGGGAGCTGTTTTTT. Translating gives CASSLERGLGTGELFF.

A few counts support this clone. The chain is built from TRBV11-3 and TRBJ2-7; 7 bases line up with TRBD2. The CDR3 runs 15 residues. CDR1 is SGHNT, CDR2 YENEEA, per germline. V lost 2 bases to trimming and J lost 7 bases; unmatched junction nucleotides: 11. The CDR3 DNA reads TGTGCCAGCAGCTTAATGGGCGGGAGTGGTGAAGAGCAGTACTTC. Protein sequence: CASSLMGGSGEEQYF. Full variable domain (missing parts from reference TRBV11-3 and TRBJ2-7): EAGVVQSPRYKIIEKKQPVAFWCNPISGHNTLYWYLQNLGQGPELLIRYENEEAVDDSQLPKDRFSAERLKGVDSTLKIQPAELGDSAVYLCASSLMGGSGEEQYFGPGTRLTVT.

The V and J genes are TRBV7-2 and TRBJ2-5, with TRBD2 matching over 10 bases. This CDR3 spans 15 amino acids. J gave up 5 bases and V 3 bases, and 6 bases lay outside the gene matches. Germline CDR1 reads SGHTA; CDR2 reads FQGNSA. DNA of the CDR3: TGTGCCAGCAGCTTGGAGCGGGGGGGCCTGGAGACCCAGTACTTC. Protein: CASSLERGGLETQYF.

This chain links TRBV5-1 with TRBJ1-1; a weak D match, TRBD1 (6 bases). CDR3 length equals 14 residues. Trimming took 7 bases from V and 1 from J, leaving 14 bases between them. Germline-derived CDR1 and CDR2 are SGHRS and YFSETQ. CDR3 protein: CASRGGWGNTEAFF. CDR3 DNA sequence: TGCGCCAGCCGAGGGGGTTGGGGGAACACTGAAGCTTTCTTT.

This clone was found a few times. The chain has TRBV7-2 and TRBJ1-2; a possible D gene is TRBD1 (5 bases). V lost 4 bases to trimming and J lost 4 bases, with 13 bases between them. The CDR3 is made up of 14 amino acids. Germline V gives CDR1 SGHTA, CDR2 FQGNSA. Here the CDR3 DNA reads TGTGCCAGCAGCTACATGACAGCCACCTATGGCTACACCTTC. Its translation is CASSYMTATYGYTF.

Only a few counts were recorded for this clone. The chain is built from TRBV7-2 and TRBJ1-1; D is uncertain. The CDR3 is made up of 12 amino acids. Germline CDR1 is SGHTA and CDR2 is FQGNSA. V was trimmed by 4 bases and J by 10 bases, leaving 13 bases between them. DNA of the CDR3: TGTGCCAGCAGCTACGACATATACGGAGCTTTCTTT. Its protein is CASSYDIYGAFF.